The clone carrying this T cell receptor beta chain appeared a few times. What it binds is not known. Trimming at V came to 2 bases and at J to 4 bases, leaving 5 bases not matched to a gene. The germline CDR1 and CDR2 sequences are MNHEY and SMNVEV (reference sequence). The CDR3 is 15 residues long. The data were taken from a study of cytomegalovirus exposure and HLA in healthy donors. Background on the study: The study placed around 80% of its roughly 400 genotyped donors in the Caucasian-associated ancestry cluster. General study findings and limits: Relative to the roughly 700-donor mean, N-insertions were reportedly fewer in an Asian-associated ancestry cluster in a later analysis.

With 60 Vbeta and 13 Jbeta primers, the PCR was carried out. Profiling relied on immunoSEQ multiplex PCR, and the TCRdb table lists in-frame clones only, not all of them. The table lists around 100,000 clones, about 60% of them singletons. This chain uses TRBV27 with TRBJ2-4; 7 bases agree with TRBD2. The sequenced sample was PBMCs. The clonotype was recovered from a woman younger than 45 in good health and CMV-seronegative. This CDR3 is CASSLSGTGKNIQYF. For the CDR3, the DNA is TGTGCCAGCAGTTTAAGCGGGACGGGAAAAAACATTCAGTACTTC.